This T cell receptor beta chain was captured by sequencing in a study of early stage breast cancer tumors. Whole-study context: Of some 15 invasive breast tumors, around 13 were hormone receptor-positive, HER2-negative. Broader study findings: Enriched TCRB sequences shared across patients were mostly commonly generated sequences.

Germline CDR1 is SQVTM and CDR2 is ANQGSEA. The CDR3 consists of 15 residues. V was cut by 4 bases and J by 2 bases, with 18 bases left in between. Within the sample, this clone is large. Antigen: not known. Sequencing used immunoSEQ multiplex PCR; TCRdb keeps in-frame clones, though not all of them. Of a few thousand clones in the sample, 55% to 70% are singletons; the top ten hold less than 30%. The TCR sequence derives from a person between 55 and 70 years old with breast cancer. The chain employs TRBV29-1 and TRBJ2-7; the D gene is possibly TRBD2 (6 bases). The specimen sequenced was normal breast tissue next to the tumor. CDR3 DNA sequence: TGCAGCGTTGTAGATTCCGGGACTGCAACCTACGAGCAGTACTTC. Protein sequence: CSVVDSGTATYEQYF.